The clone carrying this T cell receptor (beta chain) was counted ten times or more. Its antigen is still unknown. During its preparation, the TCRbeta library received unique molecular identifiers. TCRdb itself ran the PCR reads through MiXCR, one entry per CDR3 protein. The sample has 500,000 to 650,000 distinct CDR3 sequences, around 13% seen once. This entry is derived from a study of T-cell reconstitution after alpha-beta-depleted transplantation in children. V lost 1 base to trimming and J lost 3 bases, with 17 bases between them. This CDR3 has 17 residues. Germline V gives CDR1 LGHNA, CDR2 YNFKEQ. Study-level points and caveats: By about two months after transplant, alpha-beta T cells reportedly arose from several hundred graft clones that had expanded. Surviving recipient T cells and thymic progenitors underlay high day-60 TCRbeta diversity in some patients. One year post-transplant, T-cell counts and diversity were largely derived from T cells produced anew.

The chain carries TRBV4-2 and TRBJ2-3; D may be TRBD2 (6 bases). The sample consisted of PBMCs, mostly from graft donor cells, taken 360 days after TCRalphabeta/CD19-depleted stem cell transplant. The TCR sequence derives from a male patient aged 10 to 17 who had a stem cell transplant for acute myeloid leukemia, so the T cells may come from the graft donor. The CDR3 is CASSQVVWVADTDTQYF. The CDR3 DNA sequence: TGTGCCAGCAGCCAAGTGGTCTGGGTAGCGGATACAGATACGCAGTATTTT.